This passage covers 9 T cell receptor beta chains from one sample sequenced in a study of T cell repertoires in cytomegalovirus infection (dated by TCRdb to the late 2010s). These reads were obtained on an Illumina HiSeq 1500. The public reads were reanalyzed by TCRdb: fastp trimming at Q25, MiXCR alignment, in-frame beta chains only. Here each entry gathers all rows of one CDR3 protein and keeps the most common genes and DNA. Within this sample are approximately 100,000 distinct CDR3 sequences, with 23% of them counted one time only. 39% of the sample lies in the top ten. The sequencing sample was made of CD8+ T cells from PBMCs. These receptor sequences come from a human donor in good health (CMV status not recorded). Some clones in this sample may be carry-over from other donors' samples.

This clonotype was detected only a few times. The rearrangement uses TRBV20-1 and TRBJ1-6, with D possibly TRBD1 on 5 matching bases. This CDR3 region has 15 residues. Germline CDR1 reads DFQATT; CDR2 reads SNEGSKA (reference sequence). Trimming shortened V by 6 bases and J by 1 base, and 13 bases separated the two germline ends. The DNA for the CDR3 is TGCAGTGCAGGAGCAAGGGGTTCCTATAATTCACCCCTCCACTTT. This sequence encodes CSAGARGSYNSPLHF.

This clonotype was detected a few times. This rearrangement joins TRBV20-1 to TRBJ1-6; D gene ambiguous. V was shortened by 0 bases and J by 8 bases, with 17 bases between the two germline ends. This CDR3 has 16 residues. Per germline, CDR1 DFQATT and CDR2 SNEGSKA (reference sequence). The DNA for the CDR3 is TGCAGTGCTAGAGACTACACCGGGATCGGGCATTCACCCCTCCACTTT. It translates to CSARDYTGIGHSPLHF.

The chain has TRBV6-2 or TRBV6-3 and TRBJ2-1; D is uncertain. In germline, CDR1 is MNHEY, CDR2 SVGEGT. V was cut by 4 bases and J by 9 bases, with 10 bases left in between. The CDR3 contains 12 residues. This chain's CDR3 is CASSFGWGEQFF. DNA of the CDR3: TGTGCCAGCAGTTTCGGATGGGGTGAGCAGTTCTTC.

This clonotype was counted many times. The chain has TRBV6-1 and TRBJ2-7; D is uncertain. From germline, CDR1 is MNHNS and CDR2 SASEGT. This CDR3 region has 12 residues. Between the trimmed V and J ends, which lost 6 bases and 7 bases, there was a span of 13 bases. The CDR3 here is CASRDGAGEQYF. The CDR3 bases are TGTGCCAGCAGGGACGGAGCTGGGGAGCAGTACTTC.

The chain combines TRBV6-2 or TRBV6-3 with TRBJ2-6, with D unclear. The ends were cut back, 3 bases at V and 2 bases at J, with 5 bases in the middle. Germline CDR1 MNHEY, CDR2 SVGEGT. This CDR3 region has 14 residues. The CDR3 DNA reads TGTGCCAGCAGTTATGGGACTGGGGCCAACGTCCTGACTTTC. Its protein is CASSYGTGANVLTF.

This clonotype was detected ten times or more. In nucleotides, the CDR3 is TGTGCCAGCGGAGAACAGGGAGGGGACACTGAAGCTTTCTTT. Residues: CASGEQGGDTEAFF. The chain uses TRBV6-2 or TRBV6-3 and TRBJ1-1; D is perhaps TRBD1 (6 bases). The CDR3 covers 14 residues. The V end was cut by 8 bases, the J end by 3 bases, with 16 bases between. Germline assignment: CDR1 MNHEY and CDR2 SVGEGT.

The sample holds a few counts of this clonotype. The V gene is TRBV7-6, the J gene TRBJ2-7; D is tentatively TRBD1 or TRBD2 (6 bases each). CDR3 size: 14 residues. Germline V CDR1 and CDR2: SGHVS, FNYEAQ. Between the trimmed V and J ends, which lost 2 bases and 6 bases, there was a span of 14 bases. The CDR3 DNA follows: TGTGCCAGCAGCTTAAATGGGGGGCAACCCGAGCAGTACTTC. Its protein product is CASSLNGGQPEQYF.

This clonotype was counted many times. The gene calls are TRBV7-8 and TRBJ1-5, with 9 bases aligning to TRBD1. CDR1 is SGHVS and CDR2 is FQNEAQ in the germline V gene. The CDR3 covers 15 residues. The V gene end was trimmed by 1 base and the J gene end by 5 bases; junction bases not matched to a gene: 3. This chain's CDR3 is CASSLEGTGYQPQHF. The DNA of the CDR3 is TGTGCCAGCAGCTTAGAAGGGACAGGGTATCAGCCCCAGCATTTT. Based on the CDR3 plus reference TRBV7-8 and TRBJ1-5, the full variable domain is GAGVSQSPRYKVAKRGQDVALRCDPISGHVSLFWYQQALGQGPEFLTYFQNEAQLDKSGLPSDRFFAERPEGSVSTLKIQRTQQEDSAVYLCASSLEGTGYQPQHFGDGTRLSIL.

A note on this clonotype: A much more abundant neighbour one base away suggests this may be a read error. This chain uses TRBV6-2 or TRBV6-3 with TRBJ2-7, with unresolved D. The CDR3 has 15 residues. Germline CDR1 MNHEY, CDR2 SVGEGT. The CDR3 region is CVSSYYGPRTYEQYF. CDR3 nucleotides: TGTGTCAGCAGTTACTACGGACCGAGGACCTACGAGCAGTACTTC.